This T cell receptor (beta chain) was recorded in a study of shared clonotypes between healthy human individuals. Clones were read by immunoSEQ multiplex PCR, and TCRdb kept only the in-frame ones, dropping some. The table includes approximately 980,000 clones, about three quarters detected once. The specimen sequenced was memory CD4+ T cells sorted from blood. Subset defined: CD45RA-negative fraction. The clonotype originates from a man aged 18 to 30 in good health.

The CDR3 is CASSSRGTGNTEAFF. CDR3 DNA sequence: TGTGCCAGCAGTTCCCGGGGGACAGGAAACACTGAAGCTTTCTTT. The rearrangement links TRBV28 to TRBJ1-1; 8 nucleotides align to TRBD1. Germline V gene sequence: CDR1 MDHEN, CDR2 SYDVKM. V shed 4 bases and J 2 bases; nucleotides not matched to a gene: 6. CDR3 length equals 15 residues.